Listed here are 15 T cell receptor beta chains from one sample, sequenced in a study of blood T cell repertoires in COVID-19. Assay: immunoSEQ multiplex PCR; the TCRdb copy retains only in-frame clones and omits some. This sample has hundreds of thousands of clones, with almost 90% found just once. The sequenced material came from peripheral blood. These receptors all stem from a woman in her 30s with COVID-19, enrolled during active disease.

This clone was observed once. This chain connects TRBV6-5 to TRBJ2-4; D is undetermined. Trimming took 5 bases from V and 0 from J, leaving 8 bases between them. The CDR3 covers 14 residues. In germline, CDR1 is MNHEY, CDR2 SVGAGI. The chain's CDR3 is CASSQELAKNIQYF. The CDR3 region has the DNA TGTGCCAGCAGTCAGGAACTAGCCAAAAACATTCAGTACTTC.

V and J are TRBV12-3 or TRBV12-4 and TRBJ2-1, with D tentatively TRBD2 (5 bases). The CDR3 runs 13 residues. V lost 8 bases to trimming and J lost 3 bases, with 11 bases between them. The CDR3 DNA reads as TGTGCCAGCGGGCGAGGGAGCTACAATGAGCAGTTCTTC. Its protein product is CASGRGSYNEQFF.

This sequence joins TRBV4-1 and TRBJ1-4; 9 bases are a match to TRBD1. Looked up from germline, CDR1 is MGHRA and CDR2 is YSYEKL. This CDR3 contains 15 residues. V shed 5 bases and J 5 bases; nucleotides not matched to a gene: 6. The CDR3 region is CASSSGQGQNEKLFF. In nucleotides, the CDR3 is TGCGCCAGCAGCTCCGGACAGGGGCAGAATGAAAAACTGTTTTTT.

This clone was observed a few times. This chain connects TRBV14 to TRBJ2-7; 8 positions match TRBD1. Germline V lookup: CDR1 SGHDN, CDR2 FVKESK. V was clipped by 3 bases and J by 7 bases; unmatched bases: 11. CDR3 length: 15 residues. The CDR3 protein is CASSQGTGQGNEQYF. The DNA for the CDR3 is TGTGCCAGCAGCCAGGGAACTGGACAGGGCAATGAGCAGTACTTC. The whole variable domain, remainder taken from reference TRBV14 and TRBJ2-7, is EAGVTQFPSHSVIEKGQTVTLRCDPISGHDNLYWYRRVMGKEIKFLLHFVKESKQDESGMPNNRFLAERTGGTYSTLKVQPAELEDSGVYFCASSQGTGQGNEQYFGPGTRLTVT.

The gene calls are TRBV19 and TRBJ1-2; 8 bases line up with TRBD1. Germline values: CDR1 LNHDA, CDR2 SQIVND (reference sequence). The CDR3 is 13 residues long. V shed 8 bases and J 4 bases; nucleotides not matched to a gene: 6. Here the CDR3 reads CASGTGGSYGYTF. The CDR3 DNA is TGTGCCAGTGGCACAGGGGGGTCCTATGGCTACACCTTC.

Notes on this clone: One end of the junction is discordant with germline, which a read error may explain. The chain joins TRBV7-8 to TRBJ2-3; 11 bases agree with TRBD2. Germline loops: CDR1 SGHVS, CDR2 FQNEAQ. This CDR3 is built from 15 residues. CDR3 sequence (DNA): TGTGCCAGCAGCTCCGCCTCCGCCCTAGCGGGAGGAGGGGATTTT. Translating gives CASSSASALAGGGDF.

This clone came up once. V is TRBV5-6 and J is TRBJ1-2, with a possible D match to TRBD1 (6 bases). Germline V lookup: CDR1 SGHDT, CDR2 YYEEEE. The ends were cut back, 1 base at V and 2 bases at J, with 12 bases in the middle. This CDR3 comprises 15 residues. The CDR3 nucleotides are TGTGCCAGCAGCTTGACAGGGCCCGCCAACTATGGCTACACCTTC. Its protein product is CASSLTGPANYGYTF.

This chain links TRBV7-9 with TRBJ2-7, with 10 nucleotides matching TRBD2. CDR3 length equals 15 residues. Germline trimming cut 5 bases from V and 6 bases from J; bases unmatched to any gene: 10. The germline V gene encodes CDR1 SEHNR and CDR2 FQNEAQ (reference sequence). The CDR3 bases are TGTGCCAGCAGCCCAGGGAGCCTAGCGGGAGCCGAGCAGTACTTC. Translated: CASSPGSLAGAEQYF.

This clone came up once. V and J are TRBV6-5 and TRBJ1-2; D may be TRBD1 (5 bases). The CDR3 length is 13 residues. The V gene's germline CDR1 is MNHEY and CDR2 SVGAGI. The V end was cut by 8 bases, the J end by 3 bases, with 13 bases between. The CDR3 nucleotides are TGTGCCAGCCAGGGCACCGATCACTATGGCTACACCTTC. Encoded protein: CASQGTDHYGYTF.

The chain uses TRBV5-4 and TRBJ1-1; 7 bases line up with TRBD1. J was trimmed by 7 bases and V by 4 bases; bases with no gene match: 13. This CDR3 contains 15 residues. The germline V gene encodes CDR1 SGHNT and CDR2 YYREEE (reference sequence). The CDR3 protein is CASSNRQGGDHEAFF. The CDR3 DNA reads TGTGCCAGCAGCAACCGACAGGGAGGAGACCATGAAGCTTTCTTT. The full variable domain, its missing parts supplied by reference TRBV5-4 and TRBJ1-1, is ETGVTQSPTHLIKTRGQQVTLRCSSQSGHNTVSWYQQALGQGPQFIFQYYREEENGRGNFPPRFSGLQFPNYSSELNVNALELDDSALYLCASSNRQGGDHEAFFGQGTRLTVV.

This rearrangement joins TRBV5-6 to TRBJ2-7; TRBD1 agrees at 9 bases. The CDR3 is 15 residues long. V was pared by 2 bases and J by 2 bases, with 5 bases of the junction left unmatched. The germline CDR1 and CDR2 sequences are SGHDT and YYEEEE. CDR3 in amino acids: CASSLAGTGTYEQYF. The CDR3 DNA reads TGTGCCAGCAGCTTAGCCGGGACAGGGACCTACGAGCAGTACTTC.

The chain carries TRBV10-2 and TRBJ2-5; no firm D call. This CDR3 is 12 amino acids long. CDR1 and CDR2 from the germline V gene are WSHSY and SAAADI. Trimming left V 1 base short and J 6 bases short, with 6 bases between. The chain's CDR3 is CASSEWAQTQYF. For the CDR3, the DNA is TGCGCCAGCAGTGAGTGGGCGCAGACCCAGTACTTC.

The sample holds one count of this clone. V usage is TRBV5-4 and J usage is TRBJ2-3; TRBD2 might be the D (5 bases). Per the germline V gene, CDR1 is SGHNT and CDR2 is YYREEE (reference sequence). The CDR3 covers 13 residues. Trimming stripped 4 bases from V and 6 bases from J, with 12 bases between. CDR3 in amino acids: CASSPTSHDTQYF. The CDR3 DNA sequence: TGTGCCAGCAGCCCCACTAGTCATGATACGCAGTATTTT.

The J gene is TRBJ1-1, the V gene TRBV5-1; the match to TRBD1 covers 7 bases. Germline assignment: CDR1 SGHRS and CDR2 YFSETQ. With 5 bases clipped from V and 1 base from J, the junction kept 5 bases outside the gene matches. This CDR3 contains 14 residues. CDR3 sequence: CASSRGQKNTEAFF. CDR3 coding DNA: TGCGCCAGCAGTCGGGGACAGAAGAACACTGAAGCTTTCTTT.

The sample holds a few counts of this clone. V gene TRBV30 combines with J gene TRBJ1-5; D is uncertain. This CDR3 contains 14 residues. Trimming left V 4 bases short and J 0 bases short, with 10 bases between. The germline gives CDR1 GTSNPN, CDR2 SVGIG (reference sequence). CDR3 bases: TGTGCCTGGACGTCAACAACTAGCAATCAGCCCCAGCATTTT. It translates to CAWTSTTSNQPQHF.